The 8 T cell receptor beta chains below all came from one sample that was sequenced in a study of immune evolution from preneoplasia to lung adenocarcinoma. Method: immunoSEQ multiplex PCR; TCRdb's copy keeps in-frame clones and lacks some. In the table there are 6,000 to 7,500 clones, over 65% of which are singletons. The source material was FFPE lung adenocarcinoma in situ tissue. These receptors were obtained from an older donor with lung adenocarcinoma.

The chain uses TRBV2 and TRBJ1-4; D perhaps matches TRBD1 (6 bases). Germline CDR1 is SNHLY and CDR2 is FYNNEI. The V end lost 7 bases, the J end lost 4 bases, and 13 bases lay between the germline ends. The CDR3 sequence is 14 residues long. The CDR3 nucleotides read TGTGCCAGCAAGTATGGGACAAGTAATGAAAAACTGTTTTTT. Its translation is CASKYGTSNEKLFF.

The chain uses TRBV5-1 and TRBJ1-1, with a tentative D call TRBD1 (6 bases). The CDR3 is 15 residues long. Trimming pared 0 bases from V and 1 base from J, leaving 10 bases between. Germline V gene data show CDR1 as SGHRS and CDR2 as YFSETQ. This chain's CDR3 is CASSLGGARNTEAFF. In DNA, the CDR3 is TGCGCCAGCAGCTTGGGGGGGGCCCGGAACACTGAAGCTTTCTTT.

The chain combines TRBV6-5 with TRBJ1-4, with a tentative D call TRBD1 (6 bases). Germline assignment: CDR1 MNHEY and CDR2 SVGAGI. V was trimmed by 3 bases and J by 7 bases, leaving 12 bases between them. The CDR3 loop spans 14 amino acids. CDR3 coding DNA: TGTGCCAGCAGTTATTCGGGGGGCGGTGAAAAACTGTTTTTT. Protein sequence: CASSYSGGGEKLFF.

The chain couples TRBV6-6 to TRBJ2-5; TRBD2 is a possible D gene (5 bases). The V gene's germline CDR1 is MNHNY and CDR2 SVGAGI (reference sequence). This CDR3 is 14 amino acids long. V lost 7 bases and J lost 1, with 13 bases in between. CDR3 residues: CASTSTLAQETQYF. DNA of the CDR3: TGTGCCAGCACCTCAACCCTAGCCCAAGAGACCCAGTACTTC.

J is TRBJ2-5 and V is TRBV28, with a tentative D call TRBD1 (5 bases). Trimming pared 3 bases from V and 2 bases from J, leaving 16 bases between. The CDR3 is made up of 16 amino acids. Germline loops: CDR1 MDHEN, CDR2 SYDVKM. DNA of the CDR3: TGTGCCAGCAGTTTGGACCCGGAGCAGGGTCAAGAGACCCAGTACTTC. It yields the protein CASSLDPEQGQETQYF.

The chain links TRBV6-1 to TRBJ1-2; D gene uncertain. Germline CDR1 MNHNS, CDR2 SASEGT. This CDR3 region has 13 residues. V was clipped by 7 bases and J by 2 bases, with 11 bases between them. In nucleotides, the CDR3 is TGTGCCAGCACCCTCGCAGTAAACTATGGCTACACCTTC. Residues: CASTLAVNYGYTF.

In its sample, this clone ranks as medium-sized (0.01 to 0.1%). The V gene is TRBV7-2, the J gene TRBJ2-6; D unclear. CDR3 length: 13 amino acids. CDR1 and CDR2 (germline): SGHTA, FQGNSA. V gave up 6 bases and J gave up 0 bases, with 3 bases separating them. CDR3 in amino acids: CASRDSGANVLTF. CDR3 DNA: TGTGCCAGCAGGGACTCTGGGGCCAACGTCCTGACTTTC.

Details on this clone: The same CDR3 also results from other DNA sequences found in this sample. V gene TRBV7-9 combines with J gene TRBJ1-3, with 8 bases fitting TRBD1. From germline, CDR1 is SEHNR and CDR2 FQNEAQ (reference sequence). V was pared by 5 bases and J by 4 bases, with 7 bases of the junction left unmatched. This CDR3 has 15 amino acids. The CDR3 region has the DNA TGTGCCAGCAGCGTGGACAGGGAACGGGGAAACACCATATATTTT. Residues: CASSVDRERGNTIYF.